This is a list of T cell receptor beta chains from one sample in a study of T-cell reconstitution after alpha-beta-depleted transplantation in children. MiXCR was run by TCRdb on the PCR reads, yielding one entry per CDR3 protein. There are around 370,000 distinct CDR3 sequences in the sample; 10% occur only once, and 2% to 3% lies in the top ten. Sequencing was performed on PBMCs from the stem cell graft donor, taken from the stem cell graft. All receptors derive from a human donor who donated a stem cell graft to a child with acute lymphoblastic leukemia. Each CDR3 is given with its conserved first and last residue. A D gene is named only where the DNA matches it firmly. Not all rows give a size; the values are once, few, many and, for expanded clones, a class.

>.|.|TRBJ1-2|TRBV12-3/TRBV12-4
TGTGCCAGCAGCTCGCGGGGGGCTAACTATGGCTACACCTTC
CASSSRGANYGYTF
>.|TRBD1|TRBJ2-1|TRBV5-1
TGCGCCAGCAGCCGGACAGGGGACCAATACAATGAGCAGTTCTTC
CASSRTGDQYNEQFF
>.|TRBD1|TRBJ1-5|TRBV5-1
TGCGCCAGCAGCTTATCAGGGGGCTCGGATCAGCCCCAGCATTTT
CASSLSGGSDQPQHF
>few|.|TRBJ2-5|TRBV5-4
TGTGCCAGCAACCTCAACAGGGCGAGCGAGACCCAGTACTTC
CASNLNRASETQYF
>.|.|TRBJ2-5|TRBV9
TGTGCCAGCGGAAGCGGACAAGAGACCCAGTACTTC
CASGSGQETQYF
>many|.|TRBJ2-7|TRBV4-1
TGCGCCAGCAGCCAAGAGTGGCGCCACGAGCAGTACTTC
CASSQEWRHEQYF
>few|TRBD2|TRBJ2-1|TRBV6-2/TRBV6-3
TGTGCCAGCAGCCCCGGACTAGGTCCCTACAATGAGCAGTTCTTC
CASSPGLGPYNEQFF
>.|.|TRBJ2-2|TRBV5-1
TGCGCCAGCAGCTTGTACCCGACGAACACCGGGGAGCTGTTTTTT
CASSLYPTNTGELFF
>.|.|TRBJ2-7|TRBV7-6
TGTGCCAGCAGCTTAGGTGGCAGGGGGGAAATCTCCTACGAGCAGTACTTC
CASSLGGRGEISYEQYF
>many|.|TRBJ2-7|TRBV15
TGTGCCACCAGCAGAGATCGGGGGCCCTACGAGCAGTACTTC
CATSRDRGPYEQYF
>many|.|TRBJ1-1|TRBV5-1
TGCGCCAGCAGCCTAACCCAACAGCAGAACACTGAAGCTTTCTTT
CASSLTQQQNTEAFF
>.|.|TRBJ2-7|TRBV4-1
TGCGCCAGCAGCCAAGTGCCGATCGAGGCGTTGGGTGGCCGACCCTACGAGCAGTACTTC
CASSQVPIEALGGRPYEQYF
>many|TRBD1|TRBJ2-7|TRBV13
TGTGCCAGCAGCTTAGTCACAGGGGGCTACGAGCAGTACTTC
CASSLVTGGYEQYF
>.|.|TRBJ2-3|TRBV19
TGTGCCACCTGGGGGCTGGGTGCAGATACGCAGTATTTT
CATWGLGADTQYF
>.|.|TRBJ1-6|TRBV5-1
TGCGCCAGCAGCTACGGAGGGGAGGATTCACCCCTCCACTTT
CASSYGGEDSPLHF
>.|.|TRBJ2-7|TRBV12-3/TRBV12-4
TGTGCCATCTGGGGGAAGGCAGTCTACGAGCAGTACTTC
CAIWGKAVYEQYF
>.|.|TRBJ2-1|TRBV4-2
TGTGCCAGCAGCCAAGAAGGGCCAGCGGCCAATGAGCAGTTCTTC
CASSQEGPAANEQFF
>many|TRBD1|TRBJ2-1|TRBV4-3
TGCGCCAGCAGCCTCTCATCGACAGGGGGACGGGAGCAGTTCTTC
CASSLSSTGGREQFF
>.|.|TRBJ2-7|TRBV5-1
TGCGCCAGCAGCTTTCCTAACAACTACGAGCAGTACTTC
CASSFPNNYEQYF
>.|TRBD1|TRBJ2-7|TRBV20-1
TGCAGTGCCCTGCTCCGACAGGGAGCCTACGAGCAGTACTTC
CSALLRQGAYEQYF
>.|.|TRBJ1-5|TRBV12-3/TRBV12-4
TGTGCCAGCGACCGGGGCCAACCGCCTCAGCCCCAGCATTTT
CASDRGQPPQPQHF
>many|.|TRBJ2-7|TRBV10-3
TGTGCCATCAGTGAGTCGCGGGCGGAATCCTACGAGCAGTACTTC
CAISESRAESYEQYF
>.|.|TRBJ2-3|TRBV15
TGTGCCACCAGCAGAGGACAGGCGGGCACAGATACGCAGTATTTT
CATSRGQAGTDTQYF
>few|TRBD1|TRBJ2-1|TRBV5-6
TGTGCCAGCAAAGCTTCCTCAGGGGGCCTCTCCTACAATGAGCAGTTCTTC
CASKASSGGLSYNEQFF
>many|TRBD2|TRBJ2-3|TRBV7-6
TGTGCCAGCAGCATACCGGCGGGGGGCACAGATACGCAGTATTTT
CASSIPAGGTDTQYF
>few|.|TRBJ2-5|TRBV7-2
TGTGCCAGCGGGAACAACCTAGGCCAAGAGACCCAGTACTTC
CASGNNLGQETQYF
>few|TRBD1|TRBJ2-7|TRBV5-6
TGTGCCAGCAGCTTATCCGGGACAGGGGATCTCGAGCAGTACTTC
CASSLSGTGDLEQYF
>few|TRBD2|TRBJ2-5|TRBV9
TGTGCCAGCAGCGCCGGGACTAGCAGACAAGAGACCCAGTACTTC
CASSAGTSRQETQYF
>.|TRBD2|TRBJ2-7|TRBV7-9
TGTGCCAGCAGCGGGACTAGAGGCTACGAGCAGTACTTC
CASSGTRGYEQYF
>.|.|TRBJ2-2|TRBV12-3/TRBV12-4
TGTGCCAGCAGTCTCAGGGGAAGCACCGGGGAGCTGTTTTTT
CASSLRGSTGELFF
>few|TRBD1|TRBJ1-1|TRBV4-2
TGTGCCAGCAGCCCAAGGGGACAGTCAAACACTGAAGCTTTCTTT
CASSPRGQSNTEAFF